A single sample gave rise to the 23 T cell receptor beta chains below, sequenced in a study of T cells in Graves' hyperthyroidism and ophthalmopathy. TCR beta CDR3 regions were amplified from RNA transcripts. The HTBI primer set drove a first-round RT-PCR of the TCR CDR3. TCRdb reanalysed the multiplex PCR reads using MiXCR and keeps one entry per CDR3 protein. Seen here are 50,000 to 60,000 distinct CDR3 sequences, approximately 48% observed once, and the top ten hold roughly a tenth. Sequencing input: blood. The receptors derive from a woman aged 50 to 60 with Graves' ophthalmopathy.

This clonotype has a count of ten or more. This chain uses TRBV5-1 with TRBJ1-1; D perhaps matches TRBD1 (6 bases). Germline values: CDR1 SGHRS, CDR2 YFSETQ. The ends were cut back, 7 bases at V and 2 bases at J, with 9 bases in the middle. The CDR3 covers 12 residues. The CDR3, as DNA: TGCGCCAGCCGGACAGCCAACACTGAAGCTTTCTTT. Translation: CASRTANTEAFF.

V is TRBV9 and J is TRBJ2-6; D is tentatively TRBD1 or TRBD2 (7 bases each). V was trimmed by 4 bases and J by 4 bases, leaving 21 bases between them. Germline assignment: CDR1 SGDLS and CDR2 YYNGEE. The CDR3 has 18 residues. CDR3 nucleotides: TGTGCCAGCAGCCCAGGGGGGACTACCGGGGTCGGGGCCAACGTCCTGACTTTC. This encodes CASSPGGTTGVGANVLTF.

V gene TRBV7-9 combines with J gene TRBJ2-3, with 9 positions matching TRBD1. Unmatched junction bases numbered 17, after V lost 5 bases and J lost 8 bases. The CDR3 is made up of 17 amino acids. CDR1 SEHNR and CDR2 FQNEAQ come from the germline V gene (reference sequence). The CDR3 reads CASSVKGGTGPSSTQYF. CDR3 DNA sequence: TGTGCCAGCAGCGTGAAAGGGGGGACAGGGCCCTCGAGTACGCAGTATTTT.

This clonotype was seen at least ten times. The J gene is TRBJ2-5, the V gene TRBV28; tentative D call: TRBD2 (6 bases). V lost 7 bases, J lost 4 bases, and 10 bases lay in between. The CDR3 runs to 12 residues. Looked up from germline, CDR1 is MDHEN and CDR2 is SYDVKM. The CDR3: CASMEGRETQYF. CDR3 sequence (DNA): TGTGCCAGCATGGAGGGTAGAGAGACCCAGTACTTC.

This clonotype was observed many times. This chain joins TRBV11-2 and TRBJ2-7; D gene unclear. V lost 5 bases and J lost 1, with 15 bases in between. Germline V gene data show CDR1 as SGHAT and CDR2 as FQNNGV. This CDR3 has 15 residues. Here the CDR3 reads CASSGLMGRSYEQYF. The CDR3 nucleotides are TGTGCCAGCAGCGGCCTGATGGGTAGATCCTACGAGCAGTACTTC.

V is TRBV5-8 and J is TRBJ2-7; TRBD2 might be the D (7 bases). This CDR3 is built from 16 residues. V was cut by 0 bases and J by 8 bases, with 21 bases left in between. Germline V lookup: CDR1 SGHTS, CDR2 YDEGEE. This CDR3 is CASSLGEGGGRDQQYF. In DNA, the CDR3 is TGTGCCAGCAGCTTGGGGGAGGGGGGAGGGAGGGATCAGCAGTACTTC.

This clonotype has just a few counts. This chain links TRBV10-3 with TRBJ1-1; the match to TRBD1 covers 7 bases. The CDR3 runs to 12 residues. Germline V lookup: CDR1 ENHRY, CDR2 SYGVKD. After removal of 7 bases from V and 4 bases from J, the junction contained 3 bases not matched to a gene. The chain's CDR3 is CAIIRTGTEAFF. CDR3 coding DNA: TGTGCCATCATTAGGACAGGCACTGAAGCTTTCTTT.

As for this clonotype: One end of the junction is discordant with germline, which a read error may explain. The genes are TRBV6-5 and TRBJ2-1; TRBD1 aligns across 7 bases. Germline V gives CDR1 MNHEY, CDR2 SVGAGI. This CDR3 has 16 residues. CDR3 sequence reads: CAGSSEGASFYNEQFF. CDR3 DNA: TGTGCCGGCAGCTCCGAGGGGGCCAGCTTCTACAATGAGCAGTTCTTC.

This chain joins TRBV2 and TRBJ1-5; a possible D gene is TRBD1 (6 bases). The CDR3 sequence is 14 residues long. The germline V gene encodes CDR1 SNHLY and CDR2 FYNNEI. The V end lost 2 bases, the J end lost 11 bases, and 16 bases lay between the germline ends. This CDR3 reads CASSETRDTIAQHF. The CDR3 DNA sequence: TGTGCCAGCAGTGAAACCCGGGACACCATAGCCCAGCATTTT.

This clonotype has a count of ten or more. The rearrangement links TRBV7-3 to TRBJ2-2; tentatively, D is TRBD1 (7 bases). V lost 2 bases and J lost 6, with 16 bases in between. Germline values: CDR1 SGHTA, CDR2 FQGTGA. This CDR3 contains 16 residues. The CDR3 spells CASSLVSGGRAGELFF. The CDR3 DNA reads TGTGCCAGCAGCTTAGTTTCAGGGGGGCGTGCCGGGGAGCTGTTTTTT.

Comment on this clonotype: Compared with germline, one end of the junction differs, possibly owing to a read error. The rearrangement uses TRBV11-2 and TRBJ2-1; D is possibly TRBD2 (6 bases). Per germline, CDR1 SGHAT and CDR2 FQNNGV. This CDR3 is 15 amino acids long. This CDR3 is CASSLAGAQYNEQLF. As DNA, the CDR3 is TGTGCCAGCAGCTTAGCGGGAGCCCAGTACAATGAGCAGCTCTTT.

This clonotype is labeled as medium-sized. This CDR3 reads CASSLGQGLGGYTF. The CDR3 DNA reads TGTGCCAGCAGCTTAGGCCAGGGGCTAGGCGGCTACACCTTC. The rearrangement links TRBV7-8 to TRBJ1-2, with a weak D call TRBD1 (6 bases). This CDR3 region has 14 residues. In germline, CDR1 is SGHVS, CDR2 FQNEAQ. Trimming shortened V by 1 base and J by 8 bases, and 14 bases separated the two germline ends.

The J gene is TRBJ2-5, the V gene TRBV7-9; D possibly matches TRBD1 or TRBD2 (5 bases each). The germline V gene has CDR1 SEHNR and CDR2 FQNEAQ (reference sequence). The CDR3 runs to 15 residues. Deletions cut 1 base from V and 2 bases from J, with 11 bases between. CDR3 DNA sequence: TGTGCCAGCAGCTTAGGAGGGACCCAACAAGAGACCCAGTACTTC. It is translated as CASSLGGTQQETQYF. The full variable domain, with the rest looked up from reference TRBV7-9 and TRBJ2-5, is DTGVSQNPRHKITKRGQNVTFRCDPISEHNRLYWYRQTLGQGPEFLTYFQNEAQLEKSRLLSDRFSAERPKGSFSTLEIQRTEQGDSAMYLCASSLGGTQQETQYFGPGTRLLVL.

This clonotype was seen only once. The rearrangement joins TRBV19 to TRBJ2-7; D could derive from TRBD1 or TRBD2 (6 bases each). CDR1 is LNHDA and CDR2 is SQIVND in the germline V gene (reference sequence). CDR3 length equals 12 residues. V was shortened by 7 bases and J by 6 bases, with 13 bases between the two germline ends. CDR3 residues: CASTGGVGEQYF. The DNA for the CDR3 is TGTGCCAGTACCGGGGGCGTCGGCGAGCAGTACTTC.

V usage is TRBV10-3 and J usage is TRBJ2-1; 8 bases agree with TRBD2. Germline CDR1 is ENHRY and CDR2 is SYGVKD. Trimming removed 6 bases from V and 10 bases from J; junction bases left unmatched: 11. This CDR3 comprises 14 residues. CDR3 sequence reads: CAISTTSVGAEQFF. For the CDR3, the DNA is TGTGCCATCAGCACGACTAGCGTTGGTGCCGAGCAGTTCTTC.

V is TRBV7-2 and J is TRBJ2-1; 15 bases fit TRBD2. Germline assignment: CDR1 SGHTA and CDR2 FQGNSA. This CDR3 spans 17 amino acids. Trimming removed 0 bases from V and 9 bases from J; junction bases left unmatched: 6. CDR3 sequence (DNA): TGTGCCAGCAGCTTAGCCCCGGGACTAGCGGGAGGATCTGAGCAGTTCTTC. Its protein product is CASSLAPGLAGGSEQFF.

The chain carries TRBV7-9 and TRBJ2-7, with 7 positions matching TRBD2. This CDR3 contains 15 residues. V shed 1 base and J 2 bases; nucleotides not matched to a gene: 5. Germline CDR1 reads SEHNR; CDR2 reads FQNEAQ (reference sequence). The CDR3 DNA sequence: TGTGCCAGCAGCTTAGGGGGGGGGGTCCCCTACGAGCAGTACTTC. As protein: CASSLGGGVPYEQYF.

This clonotype has ten or more counts. This may be a read error, as it is one base from a much larger clone. The chain employs TRBV20-1 and TRBJ2-1; TRBD1 is a possible D gene (6 bases). V shed 6 bases and J shed 9 bases, with 12 bases lying between them. Germline V gene lookup returns CDR1 DFQATT and CDR2 SNEGSKA (reference sequence). CDR3 size: 11 residues. The CDR3 here is CSAALGGEQFF. For the CDR3, the DNA is TGCAGTGCCGCGCTAGGGGGTGAGCAGTTCTTC.

The table lists this clonotype with a count of one. This chain links TRBV7-9 with TRBJ2-2, with TRBD2 matching over 9 bases. The CDR3 length is 18 residues. Germline CDR1 and CDR2: SEHNR and FQNEAQ (reference sequence). V lost 0 bases to trimming and J lost 3 bases; unmatched junction nucleotides: 8. CDR3 sequence (DNA): TGTGCCAGCAGCTTAGCGAGTTTACGCGGGAGGGACACCGGGGAGCTGTTTTTT. Encoded protein: CASSLASLRGRDTGELFF.

In this sample, this clonotype turned up many times. The chain carries TRBV5-6 and TRBJ2-7; 8 bases are shared with TRBD2. Germline CDR1 is SGHDT and CDR2 is YYEEEE. The V and J ends lost 2 bases and 5 bases, in that order; junction bases with no gene match: 9. The CDR3 consists of 15 residues. In DNA, the CDR3 is TGTGCCAGCAGCTTTTTAGCGGGGAGGGTCGACGAGCAGTACTTC. Amino acids: CASSFLAGRVDEQYF.

For this clonotype: A junction boundary mismatches the germline segment, possibly from a read error. This chain connects TRBV20-1 to TRBJ1-1; D uncertain. This CDR3 comprises 13 residues. The V gene's germline CDR1 is DFQATT and CDR2 SNEGSKA (reference sequence). CDR3 protein: CSASQRGNTEAFF. DNA of the CDR3: TGCAGTGCTAGTCAGCGGGGTAACACAGAAGCTTTCTTT.

This sequence joins TRBV20-1 and TRBJ2-1, with a weak D call TRBD2 (7 bases). V was trimmed by 1 base and J by 0 bases, leaving 16 bases between them. The germline gives CDR1 DFQATT, CDR2 SNEGSKA (reference sequence). This CDR3 is built from 17 residues. The CDR3, as DNA: TGCAGTGCTAGAGCGGGGGGCGGGGCTCGCTCCTACAATGAGCAGTTCTTC. This translates into CSARAGGGARSYNEQFF.

This clonotype was seen more than once but under ten times. One junction end disagrees with the germline gene, perhaps due to a read error. The J gene is TRBJ2-1, the V gene TRBV7-7, with a tentative D call TRBD2 (6 bases). This CDR3 has 15 amino acids. Germline V gives CDR1 SSHAT, CDR2 FNYEAQ (reference sequence). CDR3 amino acids: CASSLELADYNEQFF. CDR3 DNA sequence: TGTGCTAGCAGCTTAGAACTAGCTGACTACAATGAGCAGTTCTTC.